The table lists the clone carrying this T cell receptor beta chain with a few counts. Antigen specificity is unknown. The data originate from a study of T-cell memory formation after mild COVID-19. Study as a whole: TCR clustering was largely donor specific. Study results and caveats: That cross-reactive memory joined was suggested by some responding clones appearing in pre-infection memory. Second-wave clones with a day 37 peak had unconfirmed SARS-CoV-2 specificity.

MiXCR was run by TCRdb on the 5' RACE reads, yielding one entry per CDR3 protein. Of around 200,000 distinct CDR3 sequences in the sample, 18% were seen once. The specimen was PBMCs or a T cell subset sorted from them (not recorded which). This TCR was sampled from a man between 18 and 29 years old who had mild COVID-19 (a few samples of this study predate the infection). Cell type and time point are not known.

The chain's CDR3 is CASSRTVSMGGYTF. CDR3 bases: TGTGCCAGCAGTCGGACGGTATCGATGGGTGGCTACACCTTC. The chain employs TRBV27 and TRBJ1-2; no clear D. This CDR3 has 14 residues. From germline, CDR1 is MNHEY and CDR2 SMNVEV (reference sequence). The V gene lost 5 bases and the J gene lost 7 bases, with 17 bases spanning the gap.